This T cell receptor (beta chain) was profiled in a study of T cells in localized non-small cell lung cancer. Germline CDR1 reads MGHDK; CDR2 reads SYGVNS. The CDR3 sequence is 15 residues long. The V gene end was trimmed by 8 bases and the J gene end by 3 bases; junction bases not matched to a gene: 11. The authors took atypia-free adjacent lung at least 2 cm from the tumor margin. Profiling relied on immunoSEQ multiplex PCR, and the TCRdb table lists in-frame clones only, not all of them. Of about 950 clones in the sample, 20% to 25% were seen once. Study results and caveats: Among the tissues sampled, uninvolved adjacent lung had the highest T cell clonality, above tumor. A denser population of T cells in blood accompanied longer overall survival. The tumor had only one region sequenced, so heterogeneity remains possible.

This clone was detected only once. No antigen is known for it. The chain employs TRBV25-1 and TRBJ2-3; 7 bases align to TRBD2. The sample in question was normal lung tissue next to the tumor, obtained before any cancer treatment. This TCR was recovered from a male donor aged 60 or over with stage I lung adenocarcinoma. The CDR3 sequence is CASSSAGTTTDTQYF. In DNA form, the CDR3 reads TGTGCCAGCTCCTCTGCCGGGACTACGACAGATACGCAGTATTTT. Looking up the rest from reference TRBV25-1 and TRBJ2-3 gives the full variable domain: EADIYQTPRYLVIGTGKKITLECSQTMGHDKMYWYQQDPGMELHLIHYSYGVNSTEKGDLSSESTVSRIRTEHFPLTLESARPSHTSQYLCASSSAGTTTDTQYFGPGTRLTVL.